This entry lists 12 T cell receptor beta chains sequenced from one sample in a study of Ad26.COV2.S vaccination and SARS-CoV-2 variants. The treatment: roughly 18 received Ad26.COV2.S at low or high dose, single or two shots; 5 received placebo; per-sample allocation not given. The study sampled participants on day 63 after the first vaccine or placebo injection. Profiling relied on immunoSEQ multiplex PCR, and the TCRdb table lists in-frame clones only, not all of them. The sample has about half a million clones; 80% to 90% are singletons. This specimen was peripheral blood, taken in a trial of Ad26.COV2.S vaccine versus placebo. The receptor set was obtained from a person aged 18-60 years who received the Ad26.COV2.S COVID-19 vaccine or a placebo.

The rearrangement uses TRBV11-2 and TRBJ1-1; 8 positions match TRBD1. This CDR3 has 14 residues. V trimming: 4 bases; J trimming: 6 bases; junction bases outside the gene matches: 7. The germline gives CDR1 SGHAT, CDR2 FQNNGV. The CDR3 DNA sequence: TGTGCCAGCAGCTCCGGAACAGGGGGGCCTGAAGCTTTCTTT. Amino acid sequence: CASSSGTGGPEAFF.

The V call is TRBV19, the J call TRBJ2-7, with D hard to call. Germline lookup yields CDR1 LNHDA and CDR2 SQIVND (reference sequence). Trimming left V 3 bases short and J 4 bases short, with 7 bases between. This CDR3 has 12 amino acids. CDR3 sequence: CASSMVGYEQYF. The CDR3 region has the DNA TGTGCCAGTAGTATGGTGGGTTACGAGCAGTACTTC.

The chain carries TRBV4-1 and TRBJ2-2; D may correspond to TRBD1 or TRBD2 (5 bases each). Trimming pared 3 bases from V and 4 bases from J, leaving 15 bases between. Per the germline V gene, CDR1 is MGHRA and CDR2 is YSYEKL. This CDR3 spans 16 amino acids. CDR3 region: CASSHPTGTTTGELFF. Here the CDR3 DNA reads TGCGCCAGCAGCCACCCCACGGGGACCACCACCGGGGAGCTGTTTTTT.

This chain joins TRBV2 and TRBJ1-1; no clear D gene. The V gene lost 6 bases and the J gene lost 2 bases, with 7 bases spanning the gap. The germline V gene encodes CDR1 SNHLY and CDR2 FYNNEI. The CDR3 loop spans 12 amino acids. The CDR3 reads CASRLTNTEAFF. The CDR3 DNA reads as TGTGCCAGCAGATTGACCAACACTGAAGCTTTCTTT.

CDR3 bases: TGTGCCAGCAGCCTCCCTCAAGAGACCCAGTACTTC. Its protein is CASSLPQETQYF. The chain couples TRBV11-2 to TRBJ2-5; D unresolved. Germline V gene data show CDR1 as SGHAT and CDR2 as FQNNGV. V was pared by 5 bases and J by 2 bases, with 6 bases between. The CDR3 is 12 residues long.

The genes are TRBV10-3 and TRBJ2-3; TRBD1 is a possible D gene (5 bases). Germline V gene data show CDR1 as ENHRY and CDR2 as SYGVKD. The length of the CDR3 is 14 residues. V lost 0 bases, J lost 7 bases, and 11 bases lay in between. The CDR3 is CAISESPGPNTQYF. As DNA, the CDR3 is TGTGCCATCAGTGAGTCGCCAGGGCCAAATACGCAGTATTTT.

The gene calls are TRBV28 and TRBJ1-1; the match to TRBD1 covers 9 bases. The V segment lost 6 bases and the J segment 4 bases; nucleotides outside the gene matches: 18. The V gene's germline CDR1 is MDHEN and CDR2 SYDVKM. This CDR3 spans 18 amino acids. The chain's CDR3 is CASSPEAWTRDRVTEAFF. Written as DNA, the CDR3 is TGTGCCAGCAGCCCAGAAGCTTGGACCCGGGACAGGGTCACTGAAGCTTTCTTT.

This clone has only one observation. The chain has TRBV9 and TRBJ2-3; perhaps TRBD2 as D (5 bases). The CDR3 is 13 amino acids. V shed 4 bases and J shed 5 bases, with 11 bases lying between them. Germline V lookup: CDR1 SGDLS, CDR2 YYNGEE. In DNA form, the CDR3 reads TGTGCCAGCAGCCCCTTGAGGGAAGATACGCAGTATTTT. Its translation: CASSPLREDTQYF. Complete variable domain (other parts from reference TRBV9 and TRBJ2-3): DSGVTQTPKHLITATGQRVTLRCSPRSGDLSVYWYQQSLDQGLQFLIQYYNGEERAKGNILERFSAQQFPDLHSELNLSSLELGDSALYFCASSPLREDTQYFGPGTRLTVL.

The genes are TRBV11-2 and TRBJ2-2, with D possibly TRBD1 on 6 matching bases. CDR1 and CDR2 from the germline V gene are SGHAT and FQNNGV. V lost 3 bases to trimming and J lost 5 bases, with 16 bases between them. The CDR3 spans 16 residues. The CDR3, as DNA: TGTGCCAGCAGCTTCTCCCGGACAGACCTTACCGGGGAGCTGTTTTTT. As protein: CASSFSRTDLTGELFF.

This chain links TRBV11-3 with TRBJ2-1; TRBD2 agrees at 8 bases. V shed 1 base, J shed 8 bases, and the junction held 4 bases outside the gene matches. The CDR3 loop spans 14 amino acids. The germline gives CDR1 SGHNT, CDR2 YENEEA. The CDR3 loop is CASSLGGGRDEQFF. The CDR3, as DNA: TGTGCCAGCAGCTTAGGCGGGGGGCGCGATGAGCAGTTCTTC.

The V gene is TRBV7-3, the J gene TRBJ2-1; tentative D call: TRBD1 (6 bases). Germline loops: CDR1 SGHTA, CDR2 FQGTGA. V was shortened by 5 bases and J by 3 bases, with 17 bases between the two germline ends. The CDR3 contains 16 residues. In nucleotides, the CDR3 is TGTGCCAGCAGCCCTAGGACAGTAATAGGCTACAATGAGCAGTTCTTC. Protein: CASSPRTVIGYNEQFF.

V usage is TRBV9 and J usage is TRBJ2-3; 10 bases are shared with TRBD2. The V segment lost 4 bases and the J segment 2 bases; nucleotides outside the gene matches: 13. CDR3 length: 18 amino acids. Germline CDR1 reads SGDLS; CDR2 reads YYNGEE. CDR3: CASSSPAVAGGSTDTQYF. The CDR3 DNA reads TGTGCCAGCAGCTCACCCGCGGTAGCGGGAGGATCCACAGATACGCAGTATTTT.